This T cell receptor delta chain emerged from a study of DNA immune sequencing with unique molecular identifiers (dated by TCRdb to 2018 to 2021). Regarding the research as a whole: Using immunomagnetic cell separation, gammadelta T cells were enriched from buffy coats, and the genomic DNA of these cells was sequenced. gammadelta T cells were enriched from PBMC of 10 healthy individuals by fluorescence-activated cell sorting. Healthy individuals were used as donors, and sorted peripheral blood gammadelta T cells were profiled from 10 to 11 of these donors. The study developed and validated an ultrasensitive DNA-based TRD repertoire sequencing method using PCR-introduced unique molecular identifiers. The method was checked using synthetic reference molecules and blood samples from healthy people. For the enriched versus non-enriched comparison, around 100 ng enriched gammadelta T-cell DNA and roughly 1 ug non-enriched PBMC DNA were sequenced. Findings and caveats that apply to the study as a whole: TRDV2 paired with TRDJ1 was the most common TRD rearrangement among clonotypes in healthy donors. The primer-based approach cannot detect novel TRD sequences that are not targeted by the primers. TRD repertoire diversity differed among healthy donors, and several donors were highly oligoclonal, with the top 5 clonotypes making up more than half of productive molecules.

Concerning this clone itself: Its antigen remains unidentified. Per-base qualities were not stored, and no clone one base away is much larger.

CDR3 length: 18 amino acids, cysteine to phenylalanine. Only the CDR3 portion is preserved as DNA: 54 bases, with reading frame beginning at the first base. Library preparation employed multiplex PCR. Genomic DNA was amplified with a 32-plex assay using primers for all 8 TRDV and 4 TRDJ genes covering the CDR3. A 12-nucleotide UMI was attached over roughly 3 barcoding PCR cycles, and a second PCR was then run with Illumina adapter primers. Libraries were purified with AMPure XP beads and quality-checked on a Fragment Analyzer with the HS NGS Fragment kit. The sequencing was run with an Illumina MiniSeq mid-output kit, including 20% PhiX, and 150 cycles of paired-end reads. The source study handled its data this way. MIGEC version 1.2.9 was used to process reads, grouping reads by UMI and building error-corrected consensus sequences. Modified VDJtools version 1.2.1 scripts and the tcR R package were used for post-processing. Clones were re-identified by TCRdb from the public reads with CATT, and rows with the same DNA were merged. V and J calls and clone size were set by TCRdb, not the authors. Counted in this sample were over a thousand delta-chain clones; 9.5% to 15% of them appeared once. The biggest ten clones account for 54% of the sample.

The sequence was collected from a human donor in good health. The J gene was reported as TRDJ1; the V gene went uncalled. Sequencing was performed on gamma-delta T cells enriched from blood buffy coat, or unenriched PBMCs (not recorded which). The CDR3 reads CALGECGFAPLKLSKLIF. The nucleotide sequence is TGTGCTCTTGGGGAATGCGGCTTCGCACCTCTCAAACTGAGTAAACTCATCTTT.